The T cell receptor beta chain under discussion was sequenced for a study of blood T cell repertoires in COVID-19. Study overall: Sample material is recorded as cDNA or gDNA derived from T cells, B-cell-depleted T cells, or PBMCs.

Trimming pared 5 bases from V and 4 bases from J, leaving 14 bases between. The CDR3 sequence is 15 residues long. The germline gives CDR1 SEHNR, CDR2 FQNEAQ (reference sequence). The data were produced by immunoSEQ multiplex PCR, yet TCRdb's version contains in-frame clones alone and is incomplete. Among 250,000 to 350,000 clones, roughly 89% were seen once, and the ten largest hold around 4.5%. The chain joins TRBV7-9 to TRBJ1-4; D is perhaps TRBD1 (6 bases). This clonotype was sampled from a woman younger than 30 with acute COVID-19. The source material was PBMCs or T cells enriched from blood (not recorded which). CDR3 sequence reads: CASSPPTGRNEKLFF. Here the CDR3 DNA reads TGTGCCAGCAGCCCTCCGACAGGCCGTAATGAAAAACTGTTTTTT. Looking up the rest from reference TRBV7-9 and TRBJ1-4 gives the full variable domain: DTGVSQNPRHKITKRGQNVTFRCDPISEHNRLYWYRQTLGQGPEFLTYFQNEAQLEKSRLLSDRFSAERPKGSFSTLEIQRTEQGDSAMYLCASSPPTGRNEKLFFGSGTQLSVL.